This TCR beta chain was observed in a study of blood T cell repertoires in COVID-19 (TCRdb year 2020). Background for the entire study: Samples covering the acute and convalescent phases of COVID-19 were provided by collaborators in the United States, Italy and Spain. The material from the prospective study consisted of cDNA or gDNA derived from T cells, B-cell-depleted T cells, or PBMCs. Samples were obtained from the ongoing ImmuneRACE study (first 160 participants) and from about 1,300 subjects provided by 6 global collaborators. The repertoires were released in a freely available public database meant as a resource for research on the immune response to SARS-CoV-2. The sample metadata nearly always contained a de-identified subject ID, COVID-19 status, age in years and sex. Where available, HLA class I and class II types were obtained from metadata supplied by the sample provider rather than from assay-based typing. Subjects who had been exposed to COVID-19, were actively infected with it, or had recovered from it provided the deeply sampled blood TCRbeta repertoires that made up the dataset. Broader findings and caveats from the paper: How much clinical and demographic metadata was included differed by source and by participant, and the metadata was provided uncurated.

V is cut by 1 base and J by 5 bases, and the space between the germline ends is 20 bases. The CDR3 runs 17 amino acids, cysteine and phenylalanine included. The kept DNA is CDR3 alone, 51 bases in frame from the first base. The germline V gene supplies CDR1 MGHRA and CDR2 YSYEKL. Notes on this clone: The antigen it binds to is not known. It has no much larger one-base neighbor in the sample; base qualities were not kept.

TCRbeta CDR3 regions were amplified from genomic DNA using the immunoSEQ Assay, a bias-controlled multiplex PCR. The original pipeline was this. Within the assay, amplification of reference gene primers was used to estimate how many nucleated cells each sample contained. Sequence reads were collapsed and filtered to measure the absolute abundance of every unique TCRbeta CDR3 rearrangement. For each sample, productive Simpson clonality was calculated as the square root of Simpson's diversity index across productive rearrangements. Sourced from immuneACCESS, this table was stored by TCRdb with only in-frame sequences that have V and J called. A share of the clones is absent; for the studies checked, an unresolved V gene accounts for under half, and the remainder has no known explanation. The V and J calls and clone size are taken from that table; D and trimming were inferred from the DNA. For this sample the table gives about 300,000 clones, of which around nine tenths were detected only once. The ten largest clonotypes hold about 1.2% of the sample.

Collaborating institutions collected whole blood in K2EDTA tubes following their own protocols. Collaborator samples were shipped for TCRbeta analysis as frozen whole blood, isolated PBMCs, or DNA extracted from either sample type. Sequencing was performed on peripheral blood. The chain uses TRBV4-1 and TRBJ1-1; possibly the D gene is TRBD1, per 5 matching bases. This clonotype was sampled from a man aged 70 or older with acute or convalescent COVID-19. The sequenced DNA is TGCGCCAGCAGCCAAGTTGCCCAAAAGGGGAGGTCTACTGAAGCTTTCTTT. This sequence encodes CASSQVAQKGRSTEAFF.